The 19 T cell receptor beta chains below were found in one sample sequenced in a study of shared clonotypes between healthy human individuals. TCRdb keeps only in-frame clones here, not all; method: immunoSEQ multiplex PCR. The repertoire holds fewer than 2.5 million clones, with under 95% as singletons. The sample taken for sequencing was naive CD4+ T cells from PBMCs. Stated subset: CD45RA+ positively selected. The source is a young man in good health. Some clones in this sample may be carry-over from other donors' samples.

The gene calls are TRBV14 and TRBJ2-7, with D perhaps being TRBD1 or TRBD2 (6 bases each). Trimming cost V 2 bases and J 3 bases, with 14 bases left between them. Germline loops: CDR1 SGHDN, CDR2 FVKESK. The CDR3 is 15 residues long. The CDR3 protein is CASSQQWGAYYEQYF. Here the CDR3 DNA reads TGTGCCAGCAGCCAACAATGGGGGGCATACTACGAGCAGTACTTC.

This chain connects TRBV6-5 to TRBJ2-1; no reliable D call. V was clipped by 8 bases and J by 9 bases, with 11 bases between them. This CDR3 comprises 11 residues. Per the germline V gene, CDR1 is MNHEY and CDR2 is SVGAGI. The CDR3 sequence: CASGRPLEQFF. CDR3 DNA sequence: TGTGCCAGCGGCCGCCCCCTTGAGCAGTTCTTC.

J is TRBJ2-7 and V is TRBV30, with TRBD2 matching 10 bases. The germline CDR1 and CDR2 sequences are GTSNPN and SVGIG (reference sequence). With 5 bases clipped from V and 6 bases from J, the junction kept 7 bases outside the gene matches. This CDR3 region has 13 residues. This CDR3 is CAWATTSGLEQYF. The CDR3 DNA follows: TGTGCCTGGGCCACGACTAGCGGGCTCGAGCAGTACTTC.

V usage is TRBV4-3 and J usage is TRBJ2-3; 9 bases match TRBD2. Per the germline V gene, CDR1 is LGHNA and CDR2 is YSLEER. Unmatched junction bases numbered 6, after V lost 5 bases and J lost 0 bases. The CDR3 totals 16 residues. CDR3 residues: CASSFLAGSSTDTQYF. CDR3 DNA sequence: TGCGCCAGCAGCTTTCTAGCGGGGTCTAGCACAGATACGCAGTATTTT.

In DNA, the CDR3 is TGTGCCAGCAGCTTTGGGCTAGCGGACTACAATGAGCAGTTCTTC. It is translated as CASSFGLADYNEQFF. V usage is TRBV7-7 and J usage is TRBJ2-1; 7 nucleotides line up with TRBD2. J was trimmed by 3 bases and V by 3 bases; bases with no gene match: 5. Germline V gene sequence: CDR1 SSHAT, CDR2 FNYEAQ (reference sequence). The CDR3 has 15 amino acids.

V usage is TRBV28 and J usage is TRBJ2-2; 14 positions agree with TRBD2. Germline values: CDR1 MDHEN, CDR2 SYDVKM. Trimming cost V 4 bases and J 1 base; bases outside gene matches: 8. The CDR3 loop spans 19 amino acids. CDR3 amino acids: CASSSPGTSGRWNTGELFF. The CDR3 DNA is TGTGCCAGCAGTTCCCCCGGGACTAGCGGGAGATGGAACACCGGGGAGCTGTTTTTT.

On this clone: The junction and the germline gene differ at one end; a read error may be behind it. This chain links TRBV7-3 with TRBJ1-2, with D perhaps TRBD1 (5 bases). This CDR3 spans 11 amino acids. Germline lookup yields CDR1 SGHTA and CDR2 FQGTGA. The CDR3 DNA sequence: TGTGCCGGCAGTCGGGCCCCAAGGGGCACCTTC. Protein sequence: CAGSRAPRGTF.

This chain joins TRBV28 and TRBJ1-4; a possible D gene is TRBD1 (6 bases). Germline V lookup: CDR1 MDHEN, CDR2 SYDVKM. The V and J ends lost 5 bases and 3 bases respectively, with 13 bases between them. This CDR3 is 15 amino acids long. The DNA of the CDR3 is TGTGCCAGCAGTCCGCCACAGGGTCCTAATGAAAAACTGTTTTTT. Its protein is CASSPPQGPNEKLFF.

The genes are TRBV6-5 and TRBJ2-7; tentatively, D is TRBD2 (6 bases). V lost 4 bases and J lost 6, with 16 bases in between. From germline, CDR1 is MNHEY and CDR2 SVGAGI. This CDR3 contains 14 residues. Here the CDR3 reads CASSSPGLVTEQYF. The CDR3 coding sequence is TGTGCCAGCAGTTCCCCGGGACTCGTTACCGAGCAGTACTTC.

Note on this clone: Other nucleotide sequences in the sample specify the same CDR3. This chain connects TRBV19 to TRBJ1-1; 7 positions match TRBD1. The CDR3 totals 15 residues. From germline, CDR1 is LNHDA and CDR2 SQIVND (reference sequence). J lost 2 bases, V lost 0 bases, and 3 bases had no gene match. The CDR3 nucleotides read TGTGCCAGTAGTATAGAGGGACAGCCTAACACTGAAGCTTTCTTT. It is translated as CASSIEGQPNTEAFF.

The rearrangement links TRBV4-1 to TRBJ1-4; 8 nucleotides align to TRBD1. J gave up 5 bases and V 3 bases, and 5 bases lay outside the gene matches. The CDR3 is made up of 15 amino acids. Germline loops: CDR1 MGHRA, CDR2 YSYEKL. The DNA for the CDR3 is TGCGCCAGCAGCCAGGACAGGGTTGGGAATGAAAAACTGTTTTTT. Protein: CASSQDRVGNEKLFF.

The chain links TRBV7-9 to TRBJ2-7, with 8 bases lining up with TRBD1. J gave up 3 bases and V 5 bases, and 6 bases lay outside the gene matches. The CDR3 is made up of 14 amino acids. Germline V lookup: CDR1 SEHNR, CDR2 FQNEAQ (reference sequence). CDR3 region: CASSPRQGFYEQYF. The CDR3 coding sequence is TGTGCCAGCAGCCCAAGACAGGGGTTCTACGAGCAGTACTTC.

This chain links TRBV6-1 with TRBJ2-5; TRBD2 matches 7 bases. V trimming: 5 bases; J trimming: 4 bases; junction bases outside the gene matches: 4. The germline V gene encodes CDR1 MNHNS and CDR2 SASEGT. This CDR3 region has 13 residues. The DNA of the CDR3 is TGTGCCAGCAGTCGGGGGGAGCGAGAGACCCAGTACTTC. This sequence encodes CASSRGERETQYF.

This sequence joins TRBV6-6 and TRBJ2-5; D might be TRBD1 (5 bases). Per the germline V gene, CDR1 is MNHNY and CDR2 is SVGAGI (reference sequence). Trimming stripped 4 bases from V and 1 base from J, with 16 bases between. The CDR3 covers 16 residues. The CDR3 DNA is TGTGCCAGCAGTTCCAGTAGGGGCGGATCCCAAGAGACCCAGTACTTC. Its protein product is CASSSSRGGSQETQYF.

The rearrangement links TRBV15 to TRBJ1-1; D possibly corresponds to TRBD1 (6 bases). This CDR3 has 15 residues. V was trimmed by 5 bases and J by 2 bases, leaving 15 bases between them. Germline CDR1 LNHNV, CDR2 YYDKDF (reference sequence). CDR3 bases: TGTGCCACCAGCCAAGTTAACAGGGCAAACACTGAAGCTTTCTTT. This translates into CATSQVNRANTEAFF.

The chain combines TRBV6-4 with TRBJ2-1, with 13 bases lining up with TRBD2. With 4 bases clipped from V and 5 bases from J, the junction kept 2 bases outside the gene matches. Germline lookup yields CDR1 MRHNA and CDR2 SNTAGT. The CDR3 spans 15 residues. The CDR3 sequence is CASSGGTSGDNEQFF. The CDR3 DNA is TGTGCCAGCAGTGGGGGGACTAGCGGGGACAATGAGCAGTTCTTC.

This sequence joins TRBV19 and TRBJ2-7; D call uncertain. V was pared by 4 bases and J by 9 bases, with 16 bases between. This CDR3 is 13 amino acids long. The germline V gene encodes CDR1 LNHDA and CDR2 SQIVND (reference sequence). For the CDR3, the DNA is TGTGCCAGTAGTAAGGACGTTACTACGGTGCAGTACTTC. Translation: CASSKDVTTVQYF.

About this clone itself: Other DNA sequences in the sample encode the same CDR3. The gene calls are TRBV18 and TRBJ1-2; D is possibly TRBD1 (5 bases). The CDR3 extends over 13 amino acids. Germline V lookup: CDR1 KGHSH, CDR2 LQKENI. Trimming removed 1 base at V and 5 bases at J, with 8 bases between. This CDR3 is CASSPQGRYGYTF. In DNA, the CDR3 is TGTGCCAGCTCACCACAGGGGAGGTATGGCTACACCTTC.

The genes are TRBV18 and TRBJ2-2, with 10 bases that match TRBD2. Germline values: CDR1 KGHSH, CDR2 LQKENI. The V and J ends lost 4 bases and 5 bases, in that order; junction bases with no gene match: 16. CDR3 size: 19 residues. The CDR3, as DNA: TGTGCCAGCTCACGGTCCTCTAGCGGGAGTTTCCGGGGTACCGGGGAGCTGTTTTTT. Translated, it gives CASSRSSSGSFRGTGELFF.